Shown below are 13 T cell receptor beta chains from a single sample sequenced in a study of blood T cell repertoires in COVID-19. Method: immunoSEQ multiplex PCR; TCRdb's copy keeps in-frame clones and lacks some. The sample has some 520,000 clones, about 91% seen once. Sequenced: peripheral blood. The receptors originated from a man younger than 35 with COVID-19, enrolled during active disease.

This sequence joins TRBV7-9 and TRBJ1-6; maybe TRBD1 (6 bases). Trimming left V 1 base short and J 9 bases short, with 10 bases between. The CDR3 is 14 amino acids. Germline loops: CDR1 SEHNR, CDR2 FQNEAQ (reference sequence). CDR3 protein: CASSLGTDRSPLHF. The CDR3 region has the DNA TGTGCCAGCAGCTTAGGGACAGACCGTTCACCCCTCCACTTT.

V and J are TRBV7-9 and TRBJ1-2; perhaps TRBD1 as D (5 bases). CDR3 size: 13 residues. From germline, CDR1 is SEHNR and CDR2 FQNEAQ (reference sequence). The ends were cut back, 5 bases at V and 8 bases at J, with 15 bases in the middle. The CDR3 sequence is CASSLPGGVGYTF. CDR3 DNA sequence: TGTGCCAGCAGCCTCCCGGGGGGGGTCGGCTACACCTTC. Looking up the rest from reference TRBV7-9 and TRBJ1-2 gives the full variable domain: DTGVSQNPRHKITKRGQNVTFRCDPISEHNRLYWYRQTLGQGPEFLTYFQNEAQLEKSRLLSDRFSAERPKGSFSTLEIQRTEQGDSAMYLCASSLPGGVGYTFGSGTRLTVV.

The CDR3 spells CASIRRLADTGELFF. CDR3 DNA: TGTGCCAGCATTAGAAGGCTAGCGGACACCGGGGAGCTGTTTTTT. V gene TRBV2 combines with J gene TRBJ2-2, with 7 nucleotides matching TRBD2. Looked up from germline, CDR1 is SNHLY and CDR2 is FYNNEI. The CDR3 spans 15 residues. With 7 bases clipped from V and 3 bases from J, the junction kept 8 bases outside the gene matches.

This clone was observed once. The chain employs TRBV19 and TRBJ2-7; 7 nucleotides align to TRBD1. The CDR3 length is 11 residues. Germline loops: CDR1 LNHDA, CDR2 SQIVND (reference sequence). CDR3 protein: CAIPAGTEDRV. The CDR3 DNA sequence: TGTGCCATCCCGGCCGGGACAGAAGACCGGGTC.

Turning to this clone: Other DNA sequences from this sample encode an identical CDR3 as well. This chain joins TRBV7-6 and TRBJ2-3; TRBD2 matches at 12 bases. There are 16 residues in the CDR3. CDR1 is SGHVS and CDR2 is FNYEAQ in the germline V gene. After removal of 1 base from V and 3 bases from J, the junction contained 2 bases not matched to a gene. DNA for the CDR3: TGTGCCAGCAGCTTAGGACTAGCGGGAGTTACAGATACGCAGTATTTT. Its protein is CASSLGLAGVTDTQYF. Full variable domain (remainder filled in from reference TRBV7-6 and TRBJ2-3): GAGVSQSPRYKVTKRGQDVALRCDPISGHVSLYWYRQALGQGPEFLTYFNYEAQQDKSGLPNDRFSAERPEGSISTLTIQRTEQRDSAMYRCASSLGLAGVTDTQYFGPGTRLTVL.

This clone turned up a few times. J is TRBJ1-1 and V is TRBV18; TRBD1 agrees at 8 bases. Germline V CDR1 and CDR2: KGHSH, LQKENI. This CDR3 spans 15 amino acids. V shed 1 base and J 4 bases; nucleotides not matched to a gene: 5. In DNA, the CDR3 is TGTGCCAGCTCACCACTCGGACAGGGAGGCACTGAAGCTTTCTTT. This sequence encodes CASSPLGQGGTEAFF. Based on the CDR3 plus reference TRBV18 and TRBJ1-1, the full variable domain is NAGVMQNPRHLVRRRGQEARLRCSPMKGHSHVYWYRQLPEEGLKFMVYLQKENIIDESGMPKERFSAEFPKEGPSILRIQQVVRGDSAAYFCASSPLGQGGTEAFFGQGTRLTVV.

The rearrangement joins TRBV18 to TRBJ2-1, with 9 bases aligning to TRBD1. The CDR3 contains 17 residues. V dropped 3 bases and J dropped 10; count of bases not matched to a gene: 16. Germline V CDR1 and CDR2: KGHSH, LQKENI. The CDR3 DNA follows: TGTGCCAGCTCACCCGCGCAAGGGACAGGGTCGCTAAGAGAGCAGTTCTTC. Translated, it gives CASSPAQGTGSLREQFF.

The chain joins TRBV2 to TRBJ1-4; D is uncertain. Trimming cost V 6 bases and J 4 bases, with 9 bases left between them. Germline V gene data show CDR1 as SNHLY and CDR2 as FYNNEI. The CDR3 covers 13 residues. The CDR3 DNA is TGTGCCAGCAGGGAGGTCATTAATGAAAAACTGTTTTTT. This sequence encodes CASREVINEKLFF. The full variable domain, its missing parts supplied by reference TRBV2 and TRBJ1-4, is EPEVTQTPSHQVTQMGQEVILRCVPISNHLYFYWYRQILGQKVEFLVSFYNNEISEKSEIFDDQFSVERPDGSNFTLKIRSTKLEDSAMYFCASREVINEKLFFGSGTQLSVL.

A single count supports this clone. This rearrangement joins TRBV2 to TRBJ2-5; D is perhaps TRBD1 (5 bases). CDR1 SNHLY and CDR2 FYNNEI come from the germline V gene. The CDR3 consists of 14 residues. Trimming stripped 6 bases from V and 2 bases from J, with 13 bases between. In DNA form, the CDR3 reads TGTGCCAGCAGCGTATCGACAGCACAAGAGACCCAGTACTTC. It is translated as CASSVSTAQETQYF.

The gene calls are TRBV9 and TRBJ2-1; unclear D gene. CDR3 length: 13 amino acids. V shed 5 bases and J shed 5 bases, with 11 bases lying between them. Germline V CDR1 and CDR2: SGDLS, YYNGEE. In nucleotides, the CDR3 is TGTGCCAGCAGAGGAGATGTGGACAATGAGCAGTTCTTC. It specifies CASRGDVDNEQFF.

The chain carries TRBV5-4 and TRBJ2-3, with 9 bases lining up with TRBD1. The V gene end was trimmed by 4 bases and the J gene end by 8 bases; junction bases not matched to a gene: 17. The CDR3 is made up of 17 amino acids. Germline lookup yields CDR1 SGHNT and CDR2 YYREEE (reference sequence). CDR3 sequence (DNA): TGTGCCAGCAGCCCTGACCGGGACAGGGTAATCGGGGGTACGCAGTATTTT. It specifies CASSPDRDRVIGGTQYF.

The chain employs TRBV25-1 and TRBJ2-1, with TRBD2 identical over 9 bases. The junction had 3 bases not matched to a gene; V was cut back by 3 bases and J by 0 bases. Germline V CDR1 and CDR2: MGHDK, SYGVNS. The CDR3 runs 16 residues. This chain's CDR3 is CASSEFSGSSYNEQFF. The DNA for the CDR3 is TGTGCCAGCAGTGAGTTTAGCGGGAGCTCCTACAATGAGCAGTTCTTC.

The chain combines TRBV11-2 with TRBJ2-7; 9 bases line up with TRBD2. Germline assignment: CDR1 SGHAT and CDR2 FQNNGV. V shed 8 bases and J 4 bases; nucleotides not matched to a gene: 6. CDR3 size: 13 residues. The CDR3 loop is CASRGTSSYEQYF. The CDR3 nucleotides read TGTGCCAGCCGCGGGACTAGCTCTTACGAGCAGTACTTC. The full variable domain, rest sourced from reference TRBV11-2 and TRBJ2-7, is EAGVAQSPRYKIIEKRQSVAFWCNPISGHATLYWYQQILGQGPKLLIQFQNNGVVDDSQLPKDRFSAERLKGVDSTLKIQPAKLEDSAVYLCASRGTSSYEQYFGPGTRLTVT.